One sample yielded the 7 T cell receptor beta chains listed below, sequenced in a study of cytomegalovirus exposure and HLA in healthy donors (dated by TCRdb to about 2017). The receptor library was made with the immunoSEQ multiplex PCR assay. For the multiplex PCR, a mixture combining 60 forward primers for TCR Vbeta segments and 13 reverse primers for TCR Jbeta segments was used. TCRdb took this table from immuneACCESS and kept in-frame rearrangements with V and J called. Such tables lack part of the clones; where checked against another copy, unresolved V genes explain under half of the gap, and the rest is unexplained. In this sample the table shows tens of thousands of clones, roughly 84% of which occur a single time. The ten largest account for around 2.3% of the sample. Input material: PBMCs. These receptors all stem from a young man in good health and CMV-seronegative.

The CDR3 is CASSQDYPTPIAGGLGEQYF. CDR3 coding DNA: TGCGCCAGCAGCCAAGATTATCCAACCCCAATAGCGGGAGGGCTTGGGGAGCAGTACTTC. The chain carries TRBV4-1 and TRBJ2-7; 11 nucleotides line up with TRBD2. V lost 0 bases and J lost 7; bases outside the gene matches: 20. The germline CDR1 and CDR2 sequences are MGHRA and YSYEKL. The CDR3 is 20 amino acids.

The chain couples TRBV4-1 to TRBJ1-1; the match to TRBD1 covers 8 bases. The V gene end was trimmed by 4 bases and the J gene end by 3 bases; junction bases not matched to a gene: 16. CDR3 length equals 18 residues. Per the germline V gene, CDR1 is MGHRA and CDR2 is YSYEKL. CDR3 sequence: CASSPYGQGTGADTEAFF. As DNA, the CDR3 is TGCGCCAGCAGCCCCTATGGACAGGGAACGGGGGCAGACACTGAAGCTTTCTTT.

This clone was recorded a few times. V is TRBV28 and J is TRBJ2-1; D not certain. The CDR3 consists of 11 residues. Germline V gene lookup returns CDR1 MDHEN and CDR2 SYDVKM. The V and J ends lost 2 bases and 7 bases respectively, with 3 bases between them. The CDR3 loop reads CASSLVNEQFF. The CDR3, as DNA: TGTGCCAGCAGTTTAGTAAATGAGCAGTTCTTC.

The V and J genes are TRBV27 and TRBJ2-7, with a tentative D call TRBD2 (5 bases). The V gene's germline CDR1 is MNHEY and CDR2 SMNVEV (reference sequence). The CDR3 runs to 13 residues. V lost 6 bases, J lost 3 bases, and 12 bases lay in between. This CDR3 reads CASSRSGYYEQYF. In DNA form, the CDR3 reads TGTGCCAGCAGCCGTTCGGGGTACTACGAGCAGTACTTC.

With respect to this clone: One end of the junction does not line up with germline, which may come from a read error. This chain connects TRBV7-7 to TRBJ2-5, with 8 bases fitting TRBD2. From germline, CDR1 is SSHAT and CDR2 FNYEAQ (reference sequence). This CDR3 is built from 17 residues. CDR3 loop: CASSLGLGGAGVMTQYF. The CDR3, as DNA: TGTGCTAGCAGCTTAGGGCTCGGGGGAGCGGGAGTGATGACCCAGTACTTC.

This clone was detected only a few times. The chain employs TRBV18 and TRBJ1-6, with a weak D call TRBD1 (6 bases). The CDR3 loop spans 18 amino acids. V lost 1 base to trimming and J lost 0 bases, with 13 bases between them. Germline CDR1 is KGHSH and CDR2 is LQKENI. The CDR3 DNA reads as TGTGCCAGCTCACCACGTAACAGGGCCAGCTCCTATAATTCACCCCTCCACTTT. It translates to CASSPRNRASSYNSPLHF.

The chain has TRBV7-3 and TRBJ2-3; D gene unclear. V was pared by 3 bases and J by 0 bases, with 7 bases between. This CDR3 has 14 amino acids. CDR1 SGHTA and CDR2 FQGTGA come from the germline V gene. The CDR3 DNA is TGTGCCAGCAGCTTGGCCCTGAGCACAGATACGCAGTATTTT. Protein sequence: CASSLALSTDTQYF. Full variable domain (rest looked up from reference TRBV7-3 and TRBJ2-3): GAGVSQTPSNKVTEKGKYVELRCDPISGHTALYWYRQSLGQGPEFLIYFQGTGAADDSGLPNDRFFAVRPEGSVSTLKIQRTERGDSAVYLCASSLALSTDTQYFGPGTRLTVL.